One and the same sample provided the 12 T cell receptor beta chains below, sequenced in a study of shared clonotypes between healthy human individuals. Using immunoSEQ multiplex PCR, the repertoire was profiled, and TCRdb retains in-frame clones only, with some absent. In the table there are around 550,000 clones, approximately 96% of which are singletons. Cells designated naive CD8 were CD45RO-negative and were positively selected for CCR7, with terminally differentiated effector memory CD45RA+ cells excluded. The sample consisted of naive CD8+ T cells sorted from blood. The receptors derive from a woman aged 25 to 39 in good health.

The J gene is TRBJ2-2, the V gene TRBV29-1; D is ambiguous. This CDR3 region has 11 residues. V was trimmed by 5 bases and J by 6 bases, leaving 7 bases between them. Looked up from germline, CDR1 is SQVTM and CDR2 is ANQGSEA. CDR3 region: CSVKGSGELFF. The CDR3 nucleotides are TGCAGCGTTAAAGGGTCCGGGGAGCTGTTTTTT.

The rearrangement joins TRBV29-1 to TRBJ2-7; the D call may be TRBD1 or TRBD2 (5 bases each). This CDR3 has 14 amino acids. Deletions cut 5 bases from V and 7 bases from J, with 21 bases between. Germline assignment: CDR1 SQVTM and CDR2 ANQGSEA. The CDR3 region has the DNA TGCAGCGTTTTGGGACCAAAGGGGCCGGGGGAGCAGTACTTC. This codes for CSVLGPKGPGEQYF.

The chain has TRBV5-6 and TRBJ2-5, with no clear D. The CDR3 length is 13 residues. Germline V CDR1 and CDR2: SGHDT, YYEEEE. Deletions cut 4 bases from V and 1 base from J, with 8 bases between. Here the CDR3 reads CASSPPGQETQYF. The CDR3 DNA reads TGTGCCAGCAGCCCCCCGGGCCAAGAGACCCAGTACTTC.

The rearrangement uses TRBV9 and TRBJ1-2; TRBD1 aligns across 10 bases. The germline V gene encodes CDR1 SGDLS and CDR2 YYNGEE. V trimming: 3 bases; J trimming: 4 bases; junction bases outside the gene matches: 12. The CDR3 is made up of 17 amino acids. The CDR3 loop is CASSGARQGAYSYGYTF. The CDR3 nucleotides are TGTGCCAGCAGCGGGGCTCGACAGGGGGCGTATAGCTATGGCTACACCTTC.

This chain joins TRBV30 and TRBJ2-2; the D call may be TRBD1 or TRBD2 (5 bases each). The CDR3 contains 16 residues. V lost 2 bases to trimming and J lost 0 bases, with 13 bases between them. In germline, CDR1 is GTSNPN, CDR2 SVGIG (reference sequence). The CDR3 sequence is CAWSQLWDANTGELFF. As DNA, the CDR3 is TGTGCCTGGAGTCAGCTTTGGGACGCGAACACCGGGGAGCTGTTTTTT.

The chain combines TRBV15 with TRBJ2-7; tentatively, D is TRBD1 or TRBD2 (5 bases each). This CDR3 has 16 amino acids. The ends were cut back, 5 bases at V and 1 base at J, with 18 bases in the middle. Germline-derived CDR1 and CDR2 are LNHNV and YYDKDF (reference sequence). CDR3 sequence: CATSRFGAGQSYEQYF. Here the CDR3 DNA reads TGTGCCACCAGCCGGTTCGGGGCAGGTCAGTCCTACGAGCAGTACTTC.

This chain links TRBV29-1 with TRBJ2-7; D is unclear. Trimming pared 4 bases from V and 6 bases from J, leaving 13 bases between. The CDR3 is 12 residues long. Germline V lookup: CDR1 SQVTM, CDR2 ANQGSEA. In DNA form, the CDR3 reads TGCAGCGTTGGGCCCAATCCTGGCGAGCAGTACTTC. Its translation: CSVGPNPGEQYF.

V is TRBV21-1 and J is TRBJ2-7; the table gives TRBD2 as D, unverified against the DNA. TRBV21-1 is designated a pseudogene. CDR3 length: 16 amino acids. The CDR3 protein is CASSKVRPGVLREQYF. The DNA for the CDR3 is TGTGCCAGCAGCAAAGTTCGGCCGGGAGTTCTACGAGAGCAGTACTTC.

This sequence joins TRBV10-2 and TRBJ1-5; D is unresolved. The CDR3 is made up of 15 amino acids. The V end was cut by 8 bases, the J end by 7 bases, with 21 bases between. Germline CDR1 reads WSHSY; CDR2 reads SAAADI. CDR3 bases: TGCGCCAGCGATGATCTCCCCCTTGCCGGCCAGCCCCAGCATTTT. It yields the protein CASDDLPLAGQPQHF.

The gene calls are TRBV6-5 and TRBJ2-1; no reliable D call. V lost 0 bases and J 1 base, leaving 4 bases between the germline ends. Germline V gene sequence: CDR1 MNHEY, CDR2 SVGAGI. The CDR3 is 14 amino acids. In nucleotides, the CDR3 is TGTGCCAGCAGTTACTCGGAGTCCTACAATGAGCAGTTCTTC. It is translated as CASSYSESYNEQFF.

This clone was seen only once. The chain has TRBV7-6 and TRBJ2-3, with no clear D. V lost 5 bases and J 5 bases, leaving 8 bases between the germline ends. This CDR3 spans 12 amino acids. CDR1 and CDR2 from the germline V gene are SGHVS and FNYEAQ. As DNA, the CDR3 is TGTGCCAGCAGCCCCATGGGAGATACGCAGTATTTT. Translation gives CASSPMGDTQYF.

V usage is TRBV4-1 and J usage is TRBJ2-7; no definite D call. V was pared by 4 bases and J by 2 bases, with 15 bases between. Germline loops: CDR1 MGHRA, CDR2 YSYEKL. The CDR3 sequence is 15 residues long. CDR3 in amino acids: CASSPSAATTYEQYF. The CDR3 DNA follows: TGCGCCAGCAGCCCTTCAGCAGCGACCACCTACGAGCAGTACTTC.